This TCR beta chain was sequenced during a study of blood T cell repertoires in COVID-19. About the research overall: The analysed material was cDNA or gDNA that came from T cells, B-cell-depleted T cells, or PBMCs.

Repertoires were generated with immunoSEQ multiplex PCR, while TCRdb's copy carries only in-frame clones and drops some. The repertoire holds 80,000 to 100,000 clones, with approximately 86% as singletons. Germline V lookup: CDR1 GTSNPN, CDR2 SVGIG (reference sequence). The CDR3 is 11 residues long. V was trimmed by 3 bases and J by 5 bases, leaving 7 bases between them. Sequencing was carried out using peripheral blood. V is TRBV30 and J is TRBJ1-2, with no clear D. This TCR came from a man aged 65-85 years with active or convalescent COVID-19. The CDR3 reads CAWSYRYGYTF. The CDR3 DNA reads TGTGCCTGGAGCTATCGTTATGGCTACACCTTC. The full variable domain, its missing parts supplied by reference TRBV30 and TRBJ1-2, is SQTIHQWPATLVQPVGSPLSLECTVEGTSNPNLYWYRQAAGRGLQLLFYSVGIGQISSEVPQNLSASRPQDRQFILSSKKLLLSDSGFYLCAWSYRYGYTFGSGTRLTVV.